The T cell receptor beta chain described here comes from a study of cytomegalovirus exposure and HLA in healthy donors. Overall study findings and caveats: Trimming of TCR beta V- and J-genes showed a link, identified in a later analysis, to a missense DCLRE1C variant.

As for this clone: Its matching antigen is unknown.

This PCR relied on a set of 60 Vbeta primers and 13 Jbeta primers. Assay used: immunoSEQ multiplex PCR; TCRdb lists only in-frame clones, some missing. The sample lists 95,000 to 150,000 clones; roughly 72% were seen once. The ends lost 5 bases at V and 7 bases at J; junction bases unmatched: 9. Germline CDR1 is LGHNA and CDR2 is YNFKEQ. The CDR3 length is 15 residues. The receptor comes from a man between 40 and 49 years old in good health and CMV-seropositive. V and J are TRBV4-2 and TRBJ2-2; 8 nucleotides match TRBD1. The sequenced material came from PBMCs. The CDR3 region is CASSEDREVDGELFF. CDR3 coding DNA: TGTGCCAGCAGCGAGGACAGGGAAGTTGACGGGGAGCTGTTTTTT.